Listed here are 15 T cell receptor beta chains from one sample, sequenced in a study of shared clonotypes between healthy human individuals. Measured with immunoSEQ multiplex PCR; TCRdb has only the in-frame clones, and not every one. The sample shows 1,500,000 or so clones, over 95% of them seen only once. Sequenced sample: naive CD4+ T cells sorted from blood. Subset specified: CD45RA+ positively selected. The receptor source for this set is a man aged 30 to 45 in good health.

Note on this clone: The sample contains more than one DNA sequence encoding this CDR3. The chain couples TRBV9 to TRBJ2-5; TRBD2 matches 8 bases. The CDR3 has 17 amino acids. CDR1 and CDR2 (germline): SGDLS, YYNGEE. V lost 0 bases and J lost 1; bases outside the gene matches: 8. The CDR3 DNA reads as TGTGCCAGCAGCGTAGATCCTGCGGGAGGAGTCCAAGAGACCCAGTACTTC. The encoded protein is CASSVDPAGGVQETQYF.

The rearrangement uses TRBV5-1 and TRBJ2-7; D is unclear. The V end was cut by 0 bases, the J end by 0 bases, with 10 bases between. Per germline, CDR1 SGHRS and CDR2 YFSETQ. CDR3 length: 15 amino acids. CDR3 bases: TGCGCCAGCAGCTTGGGGGTGGTAAGCTCCTACGAGCAGTACTTC. Its translation: CASSLGVVSSYEQYF.

This clone was recorded once. The chain joins TRBV4-2 to TRBJ2-5; perhaps TRBD1 as D (6 bases). The CDR3 length is 16 residues. V was clipped by 1 base and J by 1 base, with 13 bases between them. Per the germline V gene, CDR1 is LGHNA and CDR2 is YNFKEQ. This CDR3 is CASSQGSTGPQETQYF. The CDR3 DNA follows: TGTGCCAGCAGCCAAGGCTCAACAGGGCCCCAAGAGACCCAGTACTTC.

This clone was found once. J is TRBJ2-2 and V is TRBV28, with a weak D call TRBD1 (6 bases). Trimming took off 8 bases at V and 2 bases at J, with 9 bases between the two ends. The germline CDR1 and CDR2 sequences are MDHEN and SYDVKM. This CDR3 region has 13 residues. DNA of the CDR3: TGTGCCAGCCACAGGGATAACACCGGGGAGCTGTTTTTT. This gives the protein CASHRDNTGELFF.

This clone occurred once. The chain uses TRBV30 and TRBJ2-5; D tentatively reads TRBD1 or TRBD2 (6 bases each). The CDR3 has 11 residues. V lost 0 bases, J lost 13 bases, and 12 bases lay in between. Germline values: CDR1 GTSNPN, CDR2 SVGIG (reference sequence). CDR3 bases: TGTGCCTGGAGTGTCGGGGGACAAGTGTACTTC. Protein sequence: CAWSVGGQVYF.

This rearrangement joins TRBV27 to TRBJ2-1; the D is unclear. The CDR3 totals 11 residues. V dropped 10 bases and J dropped 10 bases, with 14 bases sitting between them. CDR1 and CDR2 from the germline V gene are MNHEY and SMNVEV (reference sequence). The CDR3 region has the DNA TGTGCCAACCTAAAGGTCCCAGAGCAGTTCTTC. Translating it yields CANLKVPEQFF.

The V call is TRBV10-3, the J call TRBJ2-1, with TRBD2 matching 8 bases. The CDR3 runs 15 residues. V shed 2 bases, J shed 4 bases, and the junction held 4 bases outside the gene matches. Per germline, CDR1 ENHRY and CDR2 SYGVKD. CDR3 residues: CAISEREGLYNEQFF. Written as DNA, the CDR3 is TGTGCCATCAGTGAGCGGGAGGGCCTGTACAATGAGCAGTTCTTC.

This clone came up once. This rearrangement joins TRBV10-1 to TRBJ2-1; D is possibly TRBD1 (6 bases). CDR3 length equals 14 residues. The ends were cut back, 0 bases at V and 4 bases at J, with 7 bases in the middle. CDR1 and CDR2 from the germline V gene are WNHNN and SYGVQD (reference sequence). This CDR3 reads CASSESGQYNEQFF. The DNA for the CDR3 is TGCGCCAGCAGTGAGTCCGGACAGTACAATGAGCAGTTCTTC.

The rearrangement uses TRBV5-1 and TRBJ1-1; 7 bases are shared with TRBD1. J gave up 5 bases and V 0 bases, and 4 bases lay outside the gene matches. In germline, CDR1 is SGHRS, CDR2 YFSETQ. The CDR3 is made up of 14 amino acids. CDR3 bases: TGCGCCAGCAGCTTGGACAGGGGCTGGACTGAAGCTTTCTTT. It is translated as CASSLDRGWTEAFF.

The V call is TRBV27, the J call TRBJ2-1; D might be TRBD2 (6 bases). Germline V CDR1 and CDR2: MNHEY, SMNVEV (reference sequence). Trimming took off 7 bases at V and 2 bases at J, with 12 bases between the two ends. The CDR3 is made up of 14 amino acids. The chain's CDR3 is CASTQGLTYNEQFF. In nucleotides, the CDR3 is TGTGCCAGCACCCAGGGACTCACCTACAATGAGCAGTTCTTC.

The DNA for the CDR3 is TGTGCCAGCAGCGCCCCTCCGGGAGAGGGGGATCAGCCCCAGCATTTT. Amino acid sequence: CASSAPPGEGDQPQHF. V and J are TRBV7-8 and TRBJ1-5, with D possibly being TRBD1 (6 bases). V was shortened by 5 bases and J by 5 bases, with 19 bases between the two germline ends. Per the germline V gene, CDR1 is SGHVS and CDR2 is FQNEAQ. The CDR3 consists of 16 residues.

The rearrangement joins TRBV6-5 to TRBJ1-5; tentative D call: TRBD1 (5 bases). Germline V lookup: CDR1 MNHEY, CDR2 SVGAGI. The V gene lost 7 bases and the J gene lost 7 bases, with 14 bases spanning the gap. CDR3 length equals 13 residues. CDR3 DNA sequence: TGTGCCAGCACTCGAAGCAGGGACCAGCCCCAGCATTTT. It encodes CASTRSRDQPQHF.

This sequence joins TRBV7-6 and TRBJ2-1; tentative D call: TRBD2 (6 bases). CDR1 is SGHVS and CDR2 is FNYEAQ in the germline V gene. The CDR3 spans 15 residues. V dropped 5 bases and J dropped 0 bases, with 11 bases sitting between them. This CDR3 reads CASSTDYSSYNEQFF. CDR3 DNA sequence: TGTGCCAGCAGCACGGACTACAGCTCCTACAATGAGCAGTTCTTC.

The rearrangement uses TRBV5-5 and TRBJ2-3; 7 positions agree with TRBD1. This CDR3 contains 14 residues. Germline lookup yields CDR1 SGHKS and CDR2 YYEKEE (reference sequence). Trimming cost V 3 bases and J 5 bases; bases outside gene matches: 6. The CDR3 region has the DNA TGTGCCAGCAGCTCTTCGACAGGGCTAGATACGCAGTATTTT. Translating it yields CASSSSTGLDTQYF.

The rearrangement joins TRBV27 to TRBJ1-3, with a weak D call TRBD1 (5 bases). Germline V gene lookup returns CDR1 MNHEY and CDR2 SMNVEV (reference sequence). The CDR3 is made up of 14 amino acids. Trimming took 3 bases from V and 0 from J, leaving 6 bases between them. CDR3 bases: TGTGCCAGCAGTTTGGGGGGCTCTGGAAACACCATATATTTT. Amino acid sequence: CASSLGGSGNTIYF.